The sample holds many counts of the clone carrying this T cell receptor beta chain. Its specificity is unknown. The study based diagnoses on clinical symptoms, serum thyroxine and TRAb, thyroid ultrasound and orbital computed tomography. Amplified TCR beta CDR3 regions derived from RNA transcripts. RT-PCR in the first round (using the HTBI primer set) targeted the TCR CDR3. Each CDR3 protein is one row after TCRdb ran MiXCR on the multiplex PCR reads. The table has a few hundred thousand distinct CDR3 sequences, around 15% seen once; the top ten hold about 5%. The data originate from a study of T cells in Graves' hyperthyroidism and ophthalmopathy. Study-wide results and limits: Model output signaled ophthalmopathy a median approximately 6 months ahead of onset.

This CDR3 is built from 14 residues. Trimming took 5 bases from V and 3 from J, leaving 14 bases between them. Source material: blood. The chain is built from TRBV12-3 or TRBV12-4 and TRBJ2-7; a weak D match, TRBD1 (7 bases). This TCR came from a woman aged 18-30 years with Graves' hyperthyroidism. The CDR3: CASSPAGGGYEQYF. CDR3 sequence (DNA): TGTGCCAGCAGTCCCGCAGGGGGAGGCTACGAGCAGTACTTC.